These 31 T cell receptor beta chains originate from one sample sequenced in a study of regulatory T cells in long-lasting Graves disease. The time point was: newly diagnosed GD, antithyroid drugs for less than 3 months. PBMC RNA served as the TCR library source. Assembly of TCR beta libraries relied on iRepertoire HTBI primers together with Arm-PCR of CDR3 regions. TCRdb re-derived calls from the multiplex PCR reads in MiXCR, one entry per CDR3 protein. The table lists 380,000 or so distinct CDR3 sequences, 16% of them singletons, with roughly a fifth in the top ten. This same sample was also part of a study on T cells in Graves' hyperthyroidism and ophthalmopathy.

Material: peripheral blood mononuclear cells (PBMCs), obtained at new diagnosis, from a patient treated with antithyroid drugs. These receptors were obtained from a woman between 18 and 29 years old with Graves disease.

This clonotype has a count of ten or more. The CDR3 loop is CASNYDQMNEQFF. Written as DNA, the CDR3 is TGTGCCAGCAACTACGACCAAATGAATGAGCAGTTCTTC. The chain couples TRBV7-8 to TRBJ2-1, with D uncertain. This CDR3 contains 13 residues. CDR1 is SGHVS and CDR2 is FQNEAQ in the germline V gene. Trimming removed 7 bases at V and 7 bases at J, with 14 bases between.

The chain employs TRBV4-1 and TRBJ2-3; D may be TRBD1 or TRBD2 (5 bases each). The CDR3 length is 15 residues. CDR1 and CDR2 from the germline V gene are MGHRA and YSYEKL. The V gene lost 1 base and the J gene lost 0 bases, with 8 bases spanning the gap. The CDR3: CASSQGDLSTDTQYF. In DNA, the CDR3 is TGCGCCAGCAGCCAAGGGGACCTTAGCACAGATACGCAGTATTTT.

This chain links TRBV11-3 with TRBJ1-5; the match to TRBD1 covers 9 bases. Germline V CDR1 and CDR2: SGHNT, YENEEA. V dropped 3 bases and J dropped 2; count of bases not matched to a gene: 8. This CDR3 contains 17 residues. This CDR3 reads CASSFGRDRVGNQPQHF. DNA for the CDR3: TGTGCCAGCAGCTTCGGCCGGGACAGGGTAGGCAATCAGCCCCAGCATTTT.

The chain couples TRBV12-3 or TRBV12-4 to TRBJ1-2; perhaps TRBD1 as D (6 bases). The CDR3 sequence is 13 residues long. Trimming removed 3 bases from V and 5 bases from J, with 10 bases in between. Here the CDR3 DNA reads TGTGCCAGCAGTTTTCAGGGGAGGTATGGCTACACCTTC. Residues: CASSFQGRYGYTF.

The chain is built from TRBV5-4 and TRBJ2-2; 10 bases align to TRBD1. This CDR3 contains 16 residues. Germline V gene sequence: CDR1 SGHNT, CDR2 YYREEE (reference sequence). V trimming: 4 bases; J trimming: 6 bases; junction bases outside the gene matches: 9. The CDR3 region is CASSDGTGVIAGELFF. In DNA form, the CDR3 reads TGTGCCAGCAGCGACGGGACAGGGGTCATAGCCGGGGAGCTGTTTTTT.

This clonotype appeared many times. This chain joins TRBV5-1 and TRBJ1-1; 9 bases are shared with TRBD1. The germline V gene has CDR1 SGHRS and CDR2 YFSETQ. This CDR3 comprises 16 residues. J lost 0 bases, V lost 4 bases, and 7 bases had no gene match. The CDR3 is CASSGPRDRVNTEAFF. CDR3 coding DNA: TGCGCCAGCAGCGGACCAAGGGACAGGGTGAACACTGAAGCTTTCTTT.

This chain connects TRBV3-1 to TRBJ2-1; 9 bases match TRBD2. The V gene's germline CDR1 is LGHDT and CDR2 YNNKEL (reference sequence). The CDR3 consists of 15 residues. V trimming: 6 bases; J trimming: 6 bases; junction bases outside the gene matches: 9. CDR3 sequence: CASRGRGGRFNEQFF. The CDR3 region has the DNA TGTGCCAGCAGGGGGCGGGGGGGCCGTTTCAATGAGCAGTTCTTC.

This clonotype was counted ten times or more. The gene calls are TRBV3-1 and TRBJ2-5; D gene uncertain. This CDR3 comprises 13 residues. The germline V gene encodes CDR1 LGHDT and CDR2 YNNKEL (reference sequence). Trimming stripped 1 base from V and 2 bases from J, with 5 bases between. CDR3 in amino acids: CASSQAEQETQYF. DNA of the CDR3: TGTGCCAGCAGCCAAGCAGAACAAGAGACCCAGTACTTC.

This clonotype was detected a few times. Compared with germline, one end of the junction differs, possibly owing to a read error. The chain carries TRBV9 and TRBJ2-1; 11 positions match TRBD2. CDR3 size: 14 residues. Germline V gene lookup returns CDR1 SGDLS and CDR2 YYNGEE. In DNA form, the CDR3 reads TGTGCCAGCGGCGTAGCGGGGGGGGTTCATGAGCAGTTCTTC. This sequence encodes CASGVAGGVHEQFF.

This clonotype has just a few counts. The chain carries TRBV6-1 and TRBJ1-5; the D is unclear. Trimming left V 3 bases short and J 5 bases short, with 5 bases between. The CDR3 is 12 amino acids. CDR1 is MNHNS, CDR2 SASEGT, per germline. DNA of the CDR3: TGTGCCAGCAGTGATGGAGATCAGCCCCAGCATTTT. Its translation: CASSDGDQPQHF.

The CDR3 DNA is TGTGCCAGCAGCTTGGCCCGGGGGGGGACTACTTCGGAGACCCAGTACTTC. Translated, it gives CASSLARGGTTSETQYF. The rearrangement joins TRBV7-8 to TRBJ2-5, with 8 bases fitting TRBD2. J gave up 5 bases and V 3 bases, and 14 bases lay outside the gene matches. The CDR3 runs to 17 residues. CDR1 is SGHVS and CDR2 is FQNEAQ in the germline V gene.

The chain uses TRBV12-3 or TRBV12-4 and TRBJ1-5; D remains unclear. CDR3 size: 15 residues. Trimming removed 2 bases from V and 4 bases from J, with 12 bases in between. As DNA, the CDR3 is TGTGCCAGCAGTTTAAAAGGGCTCTCAAATCAGCCCCAGCATTTT. Protein sequence: CASSLKGLSNQPQHF.

This clonotype was seen at least ten times. V is TRBV5-1 and J is TRBJ2-3; unclear D gene. The germline V and J ends were trimmed by 0 bases and 6 bases, with 14 bases remaining between them. This CDR3 spans 15 amino acids. Germline assignment: CDR1 SGHRS and CDR2 YFSETQ. CDR3 loop: CASSLESRPSDTQYF. For the CDR3, the DNA is TGCGCCAGCAGCTTGGAGAGTCGACCGTCGGATACGCAGTATTTT. The full variable domain, its missing parts supplied by reference TRBV5-1 and TRBJ2-3, is KAGVTQTPRYLIKTRGQQVTLSCSPISGHRSVSWYQQTPGQGLQFLFEYFSETQRNKGNFPGRFSGRQFSNSRSEMNVSTLELGDSALYLCASSLESRPSDTQYFGPGTRLTVL.

This clonotype was counted many times. The gene calls are TRBV9 and TRBJ2-1, with 9 bases lining up with TRBD2. The CDR3 runs to 14 residues. V shed 2 bases, J shed 6 bases, and the junction held 3 bases outside the gene matches. In germline, CDR1 is SGDLS, CDR2 YYNGEE. The CDR3 DNA follows: TGTGCCAGCAGCGTTAGCGGGGGAGGCAATGAGCAGTTCTTC. This translates into CASSVSGGGNEQFF.

The rearrangement links TRBV19 to TRBJ1-5; D ambiguous. Trimming took 7 bases from V and 11 from J, leaving 24 bases between them. The CDR3 extends over 15 amino acids. Per the germline V gene, CDR1 is LNHDA and CDR2 is SQIVND (reference sequence). The CDR3 DNA sequence: TGTGCCAGTACGCGGGTAGTGGGCGGCGGGATGTCCCAGCATTTT. Translated: CASTRVVGGGMSQHF.

About this clonotype itself: This could be a read error, since a much larger clone is one nucleotide away. The chain recombines TRBV9 with TRBJ2-1; 12 positions match TRBD2. The CDR3 loop spans 19 amino acids. Germline-derived CDR1 and CDR2 are SGDLS and YYNGEE. This CDR3 reads CASGVALAGGRIGDSEQFF. For the CDR3, the DNA is TGTGCCAGCGGCGTAGCACTAGCGGGGGGCCGGATAGGAGATTCTGAGCAGTTCTTC. Based on the CDR3 plus reference TRBV9 and TRBJ2-1, the full variable domain is DSGVTQTPKHLITATGQRVTLRCSPRSGDLSVYWYQQSLDQGLQFLIQYYNGEERAKGNILERFSAQQFPDLHSELNLSSLELGDSALYFCASGVALAGGRIGDSEQFFGPGTRLTVL.

This chain joins TRBV9 and TRBJ2-6; the D is unclear. Germline V gives CDR1 SGDLS, CDR2 YYNGEE. This CDR3 contains 17 residues. Trimming took 0 bases from V and 0 from J, leaving 10 bases between them. The CDR3 coding sequence is TGTGCCAGCAGCGTAGTGGCACCCAACTCTGGGGCCAACGTCCTGACTTTC. Its translation is CASSVVAPNSGANVLTF.

This rearrangement joins TRBV19 to TRBJ2-1; the match to TRBD2 covers 7 bases. V was pared by 7 bases and J by 9 bases, with 15 bases of the junction left unmatched. The CDR3 has 15 residues. Germline V CDR1 and CDR2: LNHDA, SQIVND (reference sequence). The CDR3 sequence: CASTLWGGRHSEQFF. For the CDR3, the DNA is TGTGCCAGTACCCTATGGGGGGGAAGGCACAGTGAGCAGTTCTTC.

At least ten counts were recorded for this clonotype. The V and J genes are TRBV2 and TRBJ2-1; 13 bases align to TRBD2. The V gene end was trimmed by 3 bases and the J gene end by 9 bases; junction bases not matched to a gene: 11. Germline V gene data show CDR1 as SNHLY and CDR2 as FYNNEI. The CDR3 loop spans 17 amino acids. The CDR3 protein is CASSDLGLAGDRFEQFF. CDR3 sequence (DNA): TGTGCCAGCAGTGACCTAGGACTAGCGGGAGATCGGTTTGAGCAGTTCTTC.

This clonotype was seen more than once but under ten times. The rearrangement uses TRBV29-1 and TRBJ2-1; 7 bases fit TRBD2. The J segment lost 9 bases and the V segment lost 4 bases, leaving 6 bases of the junction unmatched. The CDR3 sequence is 12 residues long. Germline assignment: CDR1 SQVTM and CDR2 ANQGSEA. CDR3 DNA sequence: TGCAGCGTTGTGCGGGAGAGTTTTGAGCAGTTCTTC. Protein product: CSVVRESFEQFF.

This clonotype occurred a few times. V and J are TRBV20-1 and TRBJ1-2, with D tentatively TRBD1 (6 bases). V was shortened by 0 bases and J by 2 bases, with 7 bases between the two germline ends. The CDR3 is 13 amino acids. Germline loops: CDR1 DFQATT, CDR2 SNEGSKA (reference sequence). The CDR3 coding sequence is TGCAGTGCTAGAGAAACAGGGAACTATGGCTACACCTTC. Its translation is CSARETGNYGYTF.

About this clonotype itself: A far larger clone lies a single base away; this is likely a read error. The J gene is TRBJ2-7, the V gene TRBV10-3; no firm D call. The CDR3 length is 13 residues. CDR1 and CDR2 (germline): ENHRY, SYGVKD. Trimming removed 3 bases from V and 2 bases from J, with 8 bases in between. DNA of the CDR3: TGTGCCATCAGTGAAGCTGAGACCTACGAGCAGTACTTC. The encoded protein is CAISEAETYEQYF.

This clonotype was picked up many times. A junction boundary mismatches the germline segment, possibly from a read error. V and J are TRBV20-1 and TRBJ1-1; 7 positions agree with TRBD1. Looked up from germline, CDR1 is DFQATT and CDR2 is SNEGSKA (reference sequence). The CDR3 is made up of 12 amino acids. The CDR3 coding sequence is TGCAGTGCTTACAGGGGAGCCACTGAGGCTTTCTTT. This gives the protein CSAYRGATEAFF.

This clonotype was seen many times. V gene TRBV7-3 combines with J gene TRBJ2-5; D may match TRBD1 or TRBD2 (5 bases each). This CDR3 comprises 17 residues. CDR1 is SGHTA and CDR2 is FQGTGA in the germline V gene. The V end lost 4 bases, the J end lost 3 bases, and 21 bases lay between the germline ends. Written as DNA, the CDR3 is TGTGCCAGCAGCTCGGACGCTCAGGGAGATGGGAAAGAGACCCAGTACTTC. Protein product: CASSSDAQGDGKETQYF.

Details on this clonotype: A much larger clone differs by one base, so this may be a read error. Lacking the conserved final phenylalanine or tryptophan, this CDR3 likely reflects a read error. The chain couples TRBV12-3 or TRBV12-4 to TRBJ2-7; TRBD2 agrees at 10 bases. J lost 5 bases, V lost 7 bases, and 8 bases had no gene match. CDR3 size: 14 residues. The DNA for the CDR3 is TGTGCCAGCACCCTGGGACTAGCGTCCAACGAGCAGTACTCC. It yields the protein CASTLGLASNEQYS.

The table lists this clonotype with many counts. This chain joins TRBV20-1 and TRBJ2-7; D may be TRBD2 (5 bases). Trimming stripped 6 bases from V and 2 bases from J, with 17 bases between. Per the germline V gene, CDR1 is DFQATT and CDR2 is SNEGSKA (reference sequence). The CDR3 spans 14 residues. CDR3 nucleotide sequence: TGCAGTGCCGCGCCACTAGGCTTCACCTACGAGCAGTACTTC. It codes for CSAAPLGFTYEQYF.

Only a few counts were recorded for this clonotype. The chain employs TRBV20-1 and TRBJ1-6; 7 bases map to TRBD1. Trimming at V came to 6 bases and at J to 7 bases, leaving 6 bases not matched to a gene. Germline V lookup: CDR1 DFQATT, CDR2 SNEGSKA (reference sequence). This CDR3 region has 13 residues. This CDR3 reads CSAPPGQNSPLHF. The CDR3 DNA sequence: TGCAGTGCGCCTCCGGGACAGAATTCACCCCTCCACTTT.

This clonotype was observed a few times. This chain joins TRBV27 and TRBJ1-6, with 7 bases fitting TRBD1. Germline CDR1 is MNHEY and CDR2 is SMNVEV (reference sequence). With V trimmed by 5 bases and J by 4 bases, 8 bases remained unmatched. This CDR3 is built from 16 residues. DNA of the CDR3: TGTGCCAGCAGTACGACAGGGTTTGGATATAATTCACCCCTCCACTTT. Its protein product is CASSTTGFGYNSPLHF.

The gene calls are TRBV25-1 and TRBJ1-6; D unresolved. The CDR3 spans 15 residues. Trimming removed 1 base at V and 0 bases at J, with 4 bases between. The germline CDR1 and CDR2 sequences are MGHDK and SYGVNS. CDR3 sequence: CASSELGSYNSPLHF. Written as DNA, the CDR3 is TGTGCCAGCAGTGAATTGGGCTCCTATAATTCACCCCTCCACTTT.

The table lists this clonotype with a few counts. The chain carries TRBV10-2 and TRBJ1-5; D is undetermined. The CDR3 spans 17 residues. Germline CDR1 is WSHSY and CDR2 is SAAADI. Trimming removed 4 bases from V and 6 bases from J, with 22 bases in between. The CDR3 loop is CASSGRLDTERGQPQHF. The CDR3 DNA is TGCGCCAGCAGTGGGAGGCTAGACACCGAAAGAGGTCAGCCCCAGCATTTT.

This clonotype showed up many times. The chain is built from TRBV2 and TRBJ2-3; D uncertain. The germline V and J ends were trimmed by 6 bases and 0 bases, with 10 bases remaining between them. Germline V lookup: CDR1 SNHLY, CDR2 FYNNEI. The CDR3 covers 14 residues. CDR3 sequence: CASRVGRSTDTQYF. In DNA form, the CDR3 reads TGTGCCAGCAGGGTTGGTCGGAGCACAGATACGCAGTATTTT.